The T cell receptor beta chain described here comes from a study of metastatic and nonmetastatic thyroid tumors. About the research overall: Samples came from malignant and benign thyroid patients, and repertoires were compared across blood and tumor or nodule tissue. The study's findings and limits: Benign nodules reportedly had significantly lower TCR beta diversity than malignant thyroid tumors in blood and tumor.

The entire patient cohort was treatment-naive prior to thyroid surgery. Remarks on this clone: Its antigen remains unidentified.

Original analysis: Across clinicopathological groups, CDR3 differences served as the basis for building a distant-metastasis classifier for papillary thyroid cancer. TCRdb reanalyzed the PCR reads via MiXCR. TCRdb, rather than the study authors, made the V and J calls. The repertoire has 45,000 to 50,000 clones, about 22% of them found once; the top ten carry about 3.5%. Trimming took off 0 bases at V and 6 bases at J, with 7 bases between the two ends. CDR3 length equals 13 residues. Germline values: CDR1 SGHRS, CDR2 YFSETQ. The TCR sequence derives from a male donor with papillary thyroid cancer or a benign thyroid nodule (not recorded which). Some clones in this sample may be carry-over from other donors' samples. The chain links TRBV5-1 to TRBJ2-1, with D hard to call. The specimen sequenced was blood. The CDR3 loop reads CASSLAGFNEQFF. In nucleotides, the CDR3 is TGCGCCAGCAGCTTGGCTGGGTTCAATGAGCAGTTCTTC.